This T cell receptor (beta chain) was observed in a study of technical replicates of blood from several donors. V was pared by 5 bases and J by 5 bases, with 3 bases of the junction left unmatched. CDR1 and CDR2 (germline): SGHRS, YFSETQ. The CDR3 has 13 amino acids. Clones were read by immunoSEQ multiplex PCR, and TCRdb kept only the in-frame ones, dropping some. This repertoire shows more than 65,000 clones, about 81% found once; its top ten account for 3.5% to 4%. This chain connects TRBV5-1 to TRBJ2-5, with TRBD1 identical over 10 bases. The material sequenced was PBMCs. The source is a human donor in good health. Some clones in this sample may be carry-over from other donors' samples. This CDR3 reads CASRTGGGETQYF. The CDR3 region has the DNA TGCGCCAGCAGGACAGGGGGCGGGGAGACCCAGTACTTC.